This paragraph reports one T cell receptor beta chain. Sequenced by immunoSEQ multiplex PCR; TCRdb stores in-frame clones only, minus some. This table holds roughly 32,000 clones, roughly 86% found once. This sample is drawn from a study of control samples from healthy donors and cancer patients. This CDR3 has 13 amino acids. The junction had 5 bases not matched to a gene; V was cut back by 4 bases and J by 6 bases. The germline gives CDR1 KGHDR, CDR2 SFDVKD. The receptor was derived from a woman aged 40 to 49 with lung cancer. The chain employs TRBV24-1 and TRBJ2-7; TRBD1 agrees at 7 bases. The sample comprised PBMCs. This CDR3 is CATSDLRGPEQYF. The CDR3 region has the DNA TGTGCCACCAGTGACTTAAGGGGGCCCGAGCAGTACTTC.